The clone carrying this T cell receptor (beta chain) has only one observation. Germline loops: CDR1 MNHEY, CDR2 SVGAGI. The germline V and J ends were trimmed by 5 bases and 9 bases, with 14 bases remaining between them. The CDR3 has 14 amino acids. This entry is derived from a study of blood T cell repertoires in COVID-19. Assay used: immunoSEQ multiplex PCR; TCRdb lists only in-frame clones, some missing. In the table there are under 150,000 clones, around 89% of which are singletons. The V call is TRBV6-5, the J call TRBJ1-6; D not certain. The receptor's source is a man between 65 and 79 years old with active COVID-19. Sequences were obtained from peripheral blood. DNA for the CDR3: TGTGCCAGCAGTACTCAGGAATTAGGTTCACCCCTCCACTTT. Translating it yields CASSTQELGSPLHF.